This T cell receptor (beta chain) was captured by sequencing in a study of T cell changes during pregnancy in multiple sclerosis. Only in-frame clones appear in the TCRdb table, and some are missing; sequencing was by immunoSEQ multiplex PCR. The repertoire holds 50,000 to 75,000 clones, roughly 92% seen once, with 2.6% in the top ten. Germline V gene lookup returns CDR1 MNHEY and CDR2 SMNVEV (reference sequence). V lost 0 bases to trimming and J lost 3 bases, with 19 bases between them. The CDR3 covers 18 residues. This sample comprised CD8+ T cells from peripheral blood mononuclear cells, obtained in the third trimester of pregnancy. The chain employs TRBV27 and TRBJ2-3; TRBD1 might be the D (6 bases). The sequence was collected from a female donor with multiple sclerosis, enrolled in a pregnancy study. CDR3 sequence: CASSLSIHGWGPTDTQYF. For the CDR3, the DNA is TGTGCCAGCAGTTTATCGATACACGGTTGGGGGCCAACAGATACGCAGTATTTT.